Only a few counts were recorded for the clone carrying this T cell receptor (beta chain). Its matching antigen is unknown. In TCRdb, the 5' RACE reads were re-called with MiXCR into one record per CDR3 protein. Of about 350,000 distinct CDR3 sequences listed, roughly 8.6% are singletons. Trimming pared 1 base from V and 5 bases from J, leaving 7 bases between. The CDR3 runs to 13 residues. Germline CDR1 and CDR2: SGHTA and FQGNSA. The data derive from a study of T cells after yellow fever vaccination. Whole-study findings and limits: At less than 97% for CD4 and approximately 89% for CD8, most primary-vaccination clones showed up again after the booster. Abundant clonotypes from the bulk population could have been carried over as contaminants into FACS-sorted repertoires.

This sample comprised PBMCs, obtained about 41 days after the first yellow fever vaccination. This rearrangement joins TRBV7-2 to TRBJ2-3; D is undetermined. This TCR derives from a man aged 18 to 30 who received the YFV17D yellow fever vaccine. The CDR3 sequence is CASSLGPGDTQYF. In DNA form, the CDR3 reads TGTGCCAGCAGCTTAGGCCCGGGAGATACGCAGTATTTT.